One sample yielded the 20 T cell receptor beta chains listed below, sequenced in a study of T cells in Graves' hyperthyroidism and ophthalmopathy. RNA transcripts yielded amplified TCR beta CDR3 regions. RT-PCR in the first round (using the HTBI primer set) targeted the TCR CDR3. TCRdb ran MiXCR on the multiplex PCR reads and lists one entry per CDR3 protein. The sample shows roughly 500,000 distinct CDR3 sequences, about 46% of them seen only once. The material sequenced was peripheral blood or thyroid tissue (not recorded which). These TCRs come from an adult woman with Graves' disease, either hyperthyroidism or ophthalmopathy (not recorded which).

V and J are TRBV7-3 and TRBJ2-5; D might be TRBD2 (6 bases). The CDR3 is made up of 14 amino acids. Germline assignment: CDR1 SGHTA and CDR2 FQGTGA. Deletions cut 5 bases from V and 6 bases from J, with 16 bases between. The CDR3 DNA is TGTGCCAGCAGCCTTAGGTCGGGGGAACAGACCCAGTACTTC. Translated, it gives CASSLRSGEQTQYF.

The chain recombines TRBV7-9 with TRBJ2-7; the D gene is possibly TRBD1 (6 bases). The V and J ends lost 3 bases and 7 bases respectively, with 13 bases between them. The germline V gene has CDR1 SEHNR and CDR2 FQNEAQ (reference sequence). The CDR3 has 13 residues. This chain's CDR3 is CASSFTGFWEQYF. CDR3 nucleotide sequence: TGTGCCAGCAGCTTCACAGGGTTCTGGGAGCAGTACTTC.

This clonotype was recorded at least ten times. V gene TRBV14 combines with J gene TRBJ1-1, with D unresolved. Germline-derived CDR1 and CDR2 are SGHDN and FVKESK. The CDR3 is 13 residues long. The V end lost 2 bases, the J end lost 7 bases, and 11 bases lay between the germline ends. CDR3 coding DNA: TGTGCCAGCAGCCAACCCGACAAAAGTGAAGCTTTCTTT. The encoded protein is CASSQPDKSEAFF.

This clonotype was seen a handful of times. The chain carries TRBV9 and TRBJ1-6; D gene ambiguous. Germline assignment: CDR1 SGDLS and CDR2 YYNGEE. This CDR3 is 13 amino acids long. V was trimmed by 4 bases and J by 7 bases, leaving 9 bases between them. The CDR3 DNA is TGTGCCAGCAGCCCGGACTTCAATTCACCCCTCCACTTT. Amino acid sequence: CASSPDFNSPLHF.

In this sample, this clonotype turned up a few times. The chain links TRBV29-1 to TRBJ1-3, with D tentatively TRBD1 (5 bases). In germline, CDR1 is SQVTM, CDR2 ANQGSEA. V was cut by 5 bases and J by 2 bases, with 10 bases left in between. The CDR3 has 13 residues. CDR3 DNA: TGCAGCGTTTCGCAGGGTCCTGGAAACACCATATATTTT. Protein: CSVSQGPGNTIYF. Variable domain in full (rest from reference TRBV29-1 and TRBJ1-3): SAVISQKPSRDICQRGTSLTIQCQVDSQVTMMFWYRQQPGQSLTLIATANQGSEATYESGFVIDKFPISRPNLTFSTLTVSNMSPEDSSIYLCSVSQGPGNTIYFGEGSWLTVV.

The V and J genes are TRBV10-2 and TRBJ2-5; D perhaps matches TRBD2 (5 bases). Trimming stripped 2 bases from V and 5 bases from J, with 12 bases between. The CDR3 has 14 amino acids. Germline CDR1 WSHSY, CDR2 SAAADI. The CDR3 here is CASSETAGGETQYF. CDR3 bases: TGCGCCAGCAGTGAGACGGCAGGCGGGGAGACCCAGTACTTC.

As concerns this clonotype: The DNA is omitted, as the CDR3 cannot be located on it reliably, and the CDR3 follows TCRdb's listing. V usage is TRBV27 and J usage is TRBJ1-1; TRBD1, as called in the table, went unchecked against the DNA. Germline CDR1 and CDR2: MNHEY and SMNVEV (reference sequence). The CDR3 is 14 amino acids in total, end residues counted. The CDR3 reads CASSFGGGNTEVFF.

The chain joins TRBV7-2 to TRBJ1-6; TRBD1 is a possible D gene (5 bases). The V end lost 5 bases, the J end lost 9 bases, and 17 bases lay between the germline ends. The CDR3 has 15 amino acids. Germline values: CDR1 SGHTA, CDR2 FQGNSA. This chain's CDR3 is CASSPPGFQGSPLHF. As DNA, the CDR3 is TGTGCCAGCAGCCCCCCAGGGTTTCAAGGTTCACCCCTCCACTTT.

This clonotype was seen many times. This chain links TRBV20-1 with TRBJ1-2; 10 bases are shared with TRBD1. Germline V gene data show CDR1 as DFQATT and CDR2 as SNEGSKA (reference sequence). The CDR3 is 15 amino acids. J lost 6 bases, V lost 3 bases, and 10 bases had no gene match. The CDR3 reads CSASAGQGVNNGYTF. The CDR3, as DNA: TGCAGTGCTAGTGCCGGACAGGGGGTAAACAATGGCTACACCTTC.

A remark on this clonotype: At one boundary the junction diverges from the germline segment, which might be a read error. The CDR3 bases are TGTGCCAGCGGACAAGCGGTGGGGGGGACCCAGTACTTC. Its translation: CASGQAVGGTQYF. The chain employs TRBV10-1 and TRBJ2-5; possible D gene TRBD2, 6 bases. From germline, CDR1 is WNHNN and CDR2 SYGVQD (reference sequence). This CDR3 has 13 residues.

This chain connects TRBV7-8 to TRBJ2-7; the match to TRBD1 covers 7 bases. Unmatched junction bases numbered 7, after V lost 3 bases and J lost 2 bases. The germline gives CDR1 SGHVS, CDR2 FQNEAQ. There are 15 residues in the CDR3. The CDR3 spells CASSLVGTATYEQYF. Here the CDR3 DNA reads TGTGCCAGCAGCTTGGTAGGGACAGCGACCTACGAGCAGTACTTC.

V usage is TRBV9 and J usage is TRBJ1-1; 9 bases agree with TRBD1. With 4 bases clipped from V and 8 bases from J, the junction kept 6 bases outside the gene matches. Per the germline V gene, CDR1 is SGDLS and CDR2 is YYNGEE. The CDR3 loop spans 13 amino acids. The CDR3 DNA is TGTGCCAGCAGCTCCACTACAGGGGGCGAAGCTTTCTTT. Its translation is CASSSTTGGEAFF.

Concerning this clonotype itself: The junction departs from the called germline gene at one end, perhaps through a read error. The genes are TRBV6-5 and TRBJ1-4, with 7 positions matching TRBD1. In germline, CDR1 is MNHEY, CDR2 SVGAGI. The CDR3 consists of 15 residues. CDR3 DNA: TGTGCCAGCAGTAACTCAGGGGGAGAGGGGGAAAAACTGTTTTTT. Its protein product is CASSNSGGEGEKLFF.

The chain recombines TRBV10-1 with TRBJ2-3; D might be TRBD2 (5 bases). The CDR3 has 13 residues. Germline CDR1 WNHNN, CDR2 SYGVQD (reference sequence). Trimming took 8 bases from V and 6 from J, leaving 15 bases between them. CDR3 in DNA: TGCGCCAGCCAAGCGGATAGCATGGATACGCAGTATTTT. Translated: CASQADSMDTQYF.

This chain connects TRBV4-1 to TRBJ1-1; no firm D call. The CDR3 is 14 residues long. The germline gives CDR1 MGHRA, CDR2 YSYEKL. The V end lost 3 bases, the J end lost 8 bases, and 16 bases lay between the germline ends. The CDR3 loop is CASSQWTGGPEAFF. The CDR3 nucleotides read TGCGCCAGCAGCCAGTGGACGGGTGGGCCGGAAGCTTTCTTT.

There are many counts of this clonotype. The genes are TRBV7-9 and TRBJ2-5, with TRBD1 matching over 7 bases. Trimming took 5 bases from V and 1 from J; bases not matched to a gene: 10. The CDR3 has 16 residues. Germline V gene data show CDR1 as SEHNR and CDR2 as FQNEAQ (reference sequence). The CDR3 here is CASSRLGQRIQETQYF. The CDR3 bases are TGTGCCAGCAGCCGCCTGGGACAGAGAATCCAAGAGACCCAGTACTTC.

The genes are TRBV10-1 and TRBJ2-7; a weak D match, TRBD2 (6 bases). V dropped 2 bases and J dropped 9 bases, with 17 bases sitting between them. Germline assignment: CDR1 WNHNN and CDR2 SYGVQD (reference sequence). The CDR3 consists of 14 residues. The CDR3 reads CASSEAGLPRGQYF. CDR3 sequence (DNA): TGCGCCAGCAGTGAGGCGGGACTGCCGAGGGGGCAGTACTTC.

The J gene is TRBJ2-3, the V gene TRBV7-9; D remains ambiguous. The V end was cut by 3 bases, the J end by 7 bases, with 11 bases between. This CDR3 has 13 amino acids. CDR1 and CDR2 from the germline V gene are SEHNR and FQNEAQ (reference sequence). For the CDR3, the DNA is TGTGCCAGCAGCTTTTTAGGTGGGAATACGCAGTATTTT. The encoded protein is CASSFLGGNTQYF.

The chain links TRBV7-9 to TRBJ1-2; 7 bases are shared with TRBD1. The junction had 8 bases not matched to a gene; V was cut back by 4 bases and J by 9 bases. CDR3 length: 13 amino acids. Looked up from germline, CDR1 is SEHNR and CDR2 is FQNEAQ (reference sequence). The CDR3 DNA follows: TGTGCCAGCAGCTCCGAACTGACAGGGAGCTACACCTTC. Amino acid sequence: CASSSELTGSYTF.

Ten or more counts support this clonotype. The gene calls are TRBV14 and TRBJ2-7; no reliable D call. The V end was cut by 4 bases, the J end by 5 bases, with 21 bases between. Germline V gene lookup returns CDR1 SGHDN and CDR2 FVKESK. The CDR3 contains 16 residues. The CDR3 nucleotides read TGTGCCAGCAGCCCTATAGGACGGAGCTCTTTCGACGAGCAGTACTTC. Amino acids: CASSPIGRSSFDEQYF.